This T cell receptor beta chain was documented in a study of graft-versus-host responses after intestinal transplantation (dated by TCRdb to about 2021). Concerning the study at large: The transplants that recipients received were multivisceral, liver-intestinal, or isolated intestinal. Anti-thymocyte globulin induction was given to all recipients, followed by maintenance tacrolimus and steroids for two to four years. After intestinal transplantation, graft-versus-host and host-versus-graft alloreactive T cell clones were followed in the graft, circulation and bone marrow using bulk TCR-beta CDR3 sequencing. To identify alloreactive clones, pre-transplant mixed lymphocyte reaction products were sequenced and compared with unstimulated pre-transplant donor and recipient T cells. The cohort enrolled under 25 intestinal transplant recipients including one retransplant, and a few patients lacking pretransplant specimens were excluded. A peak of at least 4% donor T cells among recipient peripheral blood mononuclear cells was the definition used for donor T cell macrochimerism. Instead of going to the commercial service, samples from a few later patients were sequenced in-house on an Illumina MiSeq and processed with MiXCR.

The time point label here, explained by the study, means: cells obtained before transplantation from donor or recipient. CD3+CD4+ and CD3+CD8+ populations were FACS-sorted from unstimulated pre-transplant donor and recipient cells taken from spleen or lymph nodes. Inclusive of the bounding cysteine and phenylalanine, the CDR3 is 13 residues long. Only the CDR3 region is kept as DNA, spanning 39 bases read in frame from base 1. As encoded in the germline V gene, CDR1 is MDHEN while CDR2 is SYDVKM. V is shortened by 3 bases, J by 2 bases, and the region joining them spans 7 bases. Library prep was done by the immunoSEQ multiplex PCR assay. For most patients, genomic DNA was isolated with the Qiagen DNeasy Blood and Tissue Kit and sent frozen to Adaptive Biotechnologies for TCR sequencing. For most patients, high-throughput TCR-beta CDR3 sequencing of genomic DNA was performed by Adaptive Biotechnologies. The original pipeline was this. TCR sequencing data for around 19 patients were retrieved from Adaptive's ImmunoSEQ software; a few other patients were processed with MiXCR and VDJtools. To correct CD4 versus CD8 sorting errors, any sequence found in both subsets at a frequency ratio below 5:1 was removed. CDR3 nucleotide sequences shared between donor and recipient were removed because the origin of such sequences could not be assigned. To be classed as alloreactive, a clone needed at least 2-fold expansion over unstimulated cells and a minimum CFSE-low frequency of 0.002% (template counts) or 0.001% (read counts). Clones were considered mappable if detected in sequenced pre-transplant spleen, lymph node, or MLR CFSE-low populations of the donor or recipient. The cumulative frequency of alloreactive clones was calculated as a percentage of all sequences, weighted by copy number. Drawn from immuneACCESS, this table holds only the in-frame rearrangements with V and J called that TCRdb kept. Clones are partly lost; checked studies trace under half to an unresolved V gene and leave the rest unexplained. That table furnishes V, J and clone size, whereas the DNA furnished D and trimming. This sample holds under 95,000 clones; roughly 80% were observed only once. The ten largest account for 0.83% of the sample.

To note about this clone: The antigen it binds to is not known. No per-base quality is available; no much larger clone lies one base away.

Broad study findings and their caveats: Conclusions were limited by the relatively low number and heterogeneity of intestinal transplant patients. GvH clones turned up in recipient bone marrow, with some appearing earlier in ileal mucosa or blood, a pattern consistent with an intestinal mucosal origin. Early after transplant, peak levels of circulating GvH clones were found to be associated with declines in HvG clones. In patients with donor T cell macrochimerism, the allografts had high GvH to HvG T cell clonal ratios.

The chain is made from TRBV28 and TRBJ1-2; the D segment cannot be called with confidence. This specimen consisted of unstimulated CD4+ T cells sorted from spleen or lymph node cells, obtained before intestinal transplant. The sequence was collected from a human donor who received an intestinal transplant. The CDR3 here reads CASSFAANYGYTF. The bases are TGTGCCAGCAGTTTCGCGGCCAACTATGGCTACACCTTC.